The present TCR beta chain was sequenced within a study of Ad26.COV2.S vaccination and SARS-CoV-2 variants. Study details: Doses of Ad26.COV2.S were injected into muscle once or twice, 56 days apart.

The sample's treatment: around 19 received Ad26.COV2.S at low or high dose, single or two shots; several received placebo; per-sample allocation not given. Sampling took place 63 days after the first vaccine or placebo injection. The CDR3 sequence is 16 residues long. This table comes from immunoSEQ multiplex PCR, and its TCRdb copy is limited to in-frame clones, with some not included. Of 440,000 or so clones listed, approximately 92% were seen once; the top ten hold roughly 1.7%. Sequencing used peripheral blood, obtained in a trial of Ad26.COV2.S vaccine versus placebo. This chain uses TRBV21-1 with TRBJ2-2; TRBD2 reflects the table's D call only, with no check against the DNA. TRBV21-1 is deemed a pseudogene. The clonotype comes from a person aged 18-65 years who received the Ad26.COV2.S COVID-19 vaccine or a placebo. This CDR3 is CASSKQTSGRTGELFF. The CDR3 coding sequence is TGTGCCAGCAGCAAACAGACTAGCGGGCGGACCGGGGAGCTGTTTTTT.